The T cell receptor (beta chain) described here comes from a study of CD8+CD57+ T cells in acquired aplastic anemia. An expansion of CD8+CD57+ cells by flow cytometry had been shown in patients chosen for sequencing. According to the study, genomic DNA was the template for TCR beta VDJ and CDR3 profiling. MiXCR, run by TCRdb on the reads, gives a single entry per CDR3 protein. The sample includes some 200,000 distinct CDR3 sequences, 65% seen only once; the top ten take under 60%. V was pared by 4 bases and J by 4 bases, with 8 bases of the junction left unmatched. The CDR3 runs 16 residues. The germline V gene encodes CDR1 SGHKS and CDR2 YYEKEE (reference sequence).

The gene calls are TRBV5-5 and TRBJ2-5; 12 nucleotides line up with TRBD2. This receptor was obtained from a human donor with aplastic anemia. Specimen: sorted CD4+, CD8+, or CD8+CD57+ T cells (not recorded which) from PBMCs. The CDR3 region has the DNA TGTGCCAGCAGCGCGGAGTTACTAGCGGGAGGAGAGACCCAGTACTTC. Its protein product is CASSAELLAGGETQYF.